The clone carrying this T cell receptor beta chain was detected a few times. Its cognate antigen is unknown. These data originate in a study of T-cell reconstitution after alpha-beta-depleted transplantation in children. For TCRbeta, the library was prepared with unique molecular identifiers. Using its own MiXCR run on the PCR reads, TCRdb lists one record per CDR3 protein. The profile shows 330,000 or so distinct CDR3 sequences, over 7% of them singletons. General observations from the study: As was reported, about two months after transplant, alpha-beta T cells came from several hundred expanded graft clones. The main origin of T-cell counts and diversity one year after transplant was newly produced T cells.

The receptor was isolated from a female patient aged 2-9 years who had a stem cell transplant for Fanconi anemia, so the T cells may come from the graft donor. The sequenced sample was peripheral blood, obtained 360 days after TCRalphabeta/CD19-depleted stem cell transplant.

Here the CDR3 DNA reads TGTGCCAGCAGGGGGGTGGGGGATGGCTACACCTTC. Protein product: CASRGVGDGYTF. The chain links TRBV6-5 to TRBJ1-2, with TRBD1 as a possible D gene (5 bases). The V end was cut by 6 bases, the J end by 6 bases, with 11 bases between. Germline V gene sequence: CDR1 MNHEY, CDR2 SVGAGI. This CDR3 has 12 residues.